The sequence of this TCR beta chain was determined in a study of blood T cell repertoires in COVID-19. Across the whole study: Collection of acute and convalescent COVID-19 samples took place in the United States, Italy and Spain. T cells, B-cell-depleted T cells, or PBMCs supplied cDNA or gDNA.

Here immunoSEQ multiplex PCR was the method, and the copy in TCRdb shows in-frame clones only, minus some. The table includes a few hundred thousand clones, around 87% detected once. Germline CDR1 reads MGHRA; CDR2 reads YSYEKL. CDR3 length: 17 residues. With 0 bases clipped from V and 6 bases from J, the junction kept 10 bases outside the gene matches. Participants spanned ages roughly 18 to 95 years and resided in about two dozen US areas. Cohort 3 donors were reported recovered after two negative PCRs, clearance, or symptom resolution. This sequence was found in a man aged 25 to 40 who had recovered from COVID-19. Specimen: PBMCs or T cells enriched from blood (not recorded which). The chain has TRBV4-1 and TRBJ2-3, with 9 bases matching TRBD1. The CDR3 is CASSQDFVGTGKDTQYF. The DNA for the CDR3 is TGCGCCAGCAGCCAAGATTTTGTGGGGACAGGGAAGGATACGCAGTATTTT.